This entry describes one T cell receptor (beta chain). The data are from a study of blood T cell repertoires in COVID-19. Study context: The samples span acute and convalescent COVID-19 from the United States, Italy and Spain. Nucleic acid was either cDNA or gDNA, and it came from T cells, B-cell-depleted T cells, or PBMCs.

In the study's own analysis: Scientists estimated how many nucleated cells there were by amplifying reference gene primers. The table came from immunoSEQ multiplex PCR; TCRdb's copy has only in-frame clones and leaves some out. V, J and clone size are taken as reported in that table, and D and trimming were inferred from the DNA itself. The sample shows 60,000 to 95,000 clones, over 80% of them seen only once. Germline assignment: CDR1 SEHNR and CDR2 FQNEAQ (reference sequence). The CDR3 spans 17 residues. Deletions cut 1 base from V and 6 bases from J, with 18 bases between. Material for sequencing was peripheral blood. This TCR was recovered from a woman in her forties or fifties with acute or convalescent COVID-19. V gene TRBV7-9 combines with J gene TRBJ2-2, with a possible D match to TRBD1 (5 bases). This CDR3 is CASSLEGFAGRPGELFF. Here the CDR3 DNA reads TGTGCCAGCAGCTTAGAGGGTTTCGCAGGGCGGCCCGGGGAGCTGTTTTTT.